These 14 T cell receptor beta chains originate from one sample sequenced in a study of response to subunit inactivated influenza vaccine. TCRdb redid the calling of the RT-PCR reads with MiXCR, one entry per CDR3 protein. This table has under 200,000 distinct CDR3 sequences, 11% appearing once. The starting material was non-naive T cells sorted from PBMCs, obtained roughly 47 days after vaccination. These receptors all stem from a middle-aged man who received an inactivated influenza vaccine.

The sample holds a few counts of this clonotype. J is TRBJ2-3 and V is TRBV15; unclear D gene. V lost 0 bases, J lost 8 bases, and 6 bases lay in between. There are 12 residues in the CDR3. Germline V gives CDR1 LNHNV, CDR2 YYDKDF (reference sequence). The CDR3 loop reads CATSRDPGTQYF. The CDR3 DNA sequence: TGTGCCACCAGCAGAGATCCGGGTACGCAGTATTTT.

This clonotype was detected only a few times. The chain is built from TRBV3-1 and TRBJ2-5; 9 positions match TRBD1. The CDR3 loop spans 18 amino acids. The germline CDR1 and CDR2 sequences are LGHDT and YNNKEL (reference sequence). V was pared by 7 bases and J by 5 bases, with 20 bases of the junction left unmatched. The CDR3 protein is CASTEGTGPSTPTETQYF. The CDR3 nucleotides are TGTGCCAGCACTGAAGGGACAGGGCCCAGTACTCCAACGGAGACCCAGTACTTC.

The chain has TRBV5-5 and TRBJ2-3, with a tentative D call TRBD2 (7 bases). Trimming took 0 bases from V and 6 from J, leaving 17 bases between them. Germline CDR1 is SGHKS and CDR2 is YYEKEE (reference sequence). The CDR3 is made up of 16 amino acids. This CDR3 is CASSLGLVRGADTQYF. The CDR3 DNA reads TGTGCCAGCAGCTTGGGTCTAGTCCGGGGGGCGGATACGCAGTATTTT.

The sample holds a few counts of this clonotype. The chain links TRBV23-1 to TRBJ1-2; D unresolved. TRBV23-1 is an open reading frame whose function is uncertain. The CDR3 covers 15 residues. V dropped 0 bases and J dropped 4 bases, with 12 bases sitting between them. The chain's CDR3 is CASSQSSGCSYGYTF. In DNA form, the CDR3 reads TGCGCCAGCAGTCAATCCTCAGGTTGCAGCTATGGCTACACCTTC.

V gene TRBV4-3 combines with J gene TRBJ1-5; D not certain. Germline assignment: CDR1 LGHNA and CDR2 YSLEER. The CDR3 has 15 amino acids. V lost 0 bases to trimming and J lost 6 bases, with 12 bases between them. CDR3 amino acids: CASSQDFMGFQPQHF. DNA of the CDR3: TGCGCCAGCAGCCAAGACTTTATGGGGTTTCAGCCCCAGCATTTT.

The chain links TRBV18 to TRBJ1-5; D ambiguous. The CDR3 sequence is 13 residues long. Trimming stripped 2 bases from V and 5 bases from J, with 7 bases between. Looked up from germline, CDR1 is KGHSH and CDR2 is LQKENI. The CDR3: CASSPGVDQPQHF. CDR3 DNA: TGTGCCAGCTCACCAGGAGTCGATCAGCCCCAGCATTTT.

This clonotype was picked up many times. This CDR3 reads CSAKRTGVAGYTQYF. The CDR3 DNA is TGCAGTGCCAAACGGACAGGGGTAGCCGGTTATACGCAGTATTTT. The V gene is TRBV20-1, the J gene TRBJ2-3, with 9 positions matching TRBD1. The CDR3 sequence is 15 residues long. Unmatched junction bases numbered 14, after V lost 6 bases and J lost 7 bases. From germline, CDR1 is DFQATT and CDR2 SNEGSKA (reference sequence).

This rearrangement joins TRBV6-1 to TRBJ1-2, with a possible D match to TRBD1 (5 bases). Germline-derived CDR1 and CDR2 are MNHNS and SASEGT. CDR3 length: 14 residues. Trimming took off 9 bases at V and 2 bases at J, with 16 bases between the two ends. The CDR3 loop is CASRLGTANYGYTF. In DNA form, the CDR3 reads TGTGCCAGTCGCCTAGGGACGGCCAACTATGGCTACACCTTC.

This clonotype has a count of ten or more. The rearrangement links TRBV3-1 to TRBJ2-7; no clear D. The germline CDR1 and CDR2 sequences are LGHDT and YNNKEL (reference sequence). V was shortened by 4 bases and J by 2 bases, with 3 bases between the two germline ends. This CDR3 contains 11 residues. The chain's CDR3 is CASSLPYEQYF. The CDR3 nucleotides are TGTGCCAGCAGCCTTCCCTACGAGCAGTACTTC.

This clonotype was recorded a few times. The J gene is TRBJ2-7, the V gene TRBV27; D is possibly TRBD1 (7 bases). The CDR3 sequence is 13 residues long. Germline V gene data show CDR1 as MNHEY and CDR2 as SMNVEV (reference sequence). V lost 6 bases to trimming and J lost 5 bases, with 14 bases between them. This CDR3 reads CASRRTGGNEQYF. The CDR3 bases are TGTGCCAGCAGACGGACAGGCGGGAACGAGCAGTACTTC.

Concerning this clonotype itself: This could be a read error, since a much larger clone is one nucleotide away. The gene calls are TRBV7-2 and TRBJ2-3; D call uncertain. There are 13 residues in the CDR3. Germline V gene data show CDR1 as SGHTA and CDR2 as FQGNSA. V lost 8 bases to trimming and J lost 3 bases, with 12 bases between them. The CDR3: CASGRIRTDTQYF. As DNA, the CDR3 is TGTGCCAGCGGCCGCATCCGGACAGATACGCAGTATTTT.

This rearrangement joins TRBV4-3 to TRBJ1-2; 10 bases map to TRBD1. Germline V CDR1 and CDR2: LGHNA, YSLEER. This CDR3 region has 15 residues. J lost 4 bases, V lost 3 bases, and 5 bases had no gene match. CDR3 protein: CASSHDRGRIYGYTF. In DNA, the CDR3 is TGCGCCAGCAGCCACGACAGGGGGCGGATCTATGGCTACACCTTC.

This clonotype appeared a few times. V is TRBV6-1 and J is TRBJ1-2; 7 nucleotides agree with TRBD1. CDR1 is MNHNS, CDR2 SASEGT, per germline. V lost 6 bases to trimming and J lost 8 bases; unmatched junction nucleotides: 9. The CDR3 is 13 residues long. The CDR3 sequence is CASRSGQAQGYTF. DNA of the CDR3: TGTGCCAGCAGATCCGGACAGGCCCAGGGCTACACCTTC.

The chain couples TRBV7-2 to TRBJ2-7; 8 nucleotides align to TRBD2. The CDR3 loop spans 15 amino acids. The germline gives CDR1 SGHTA, CDR2 FQGNSA. V dropped 4 bases and J dropped 4; count of bases not matched to a gene: 9. CDR3 region: CASSSSGSAGYEQYF. CDR3 DNA sequence: TGTGCCAGCAGCTCGAGCGGGAGCGCCGGATACGAGCAGTACTTC.